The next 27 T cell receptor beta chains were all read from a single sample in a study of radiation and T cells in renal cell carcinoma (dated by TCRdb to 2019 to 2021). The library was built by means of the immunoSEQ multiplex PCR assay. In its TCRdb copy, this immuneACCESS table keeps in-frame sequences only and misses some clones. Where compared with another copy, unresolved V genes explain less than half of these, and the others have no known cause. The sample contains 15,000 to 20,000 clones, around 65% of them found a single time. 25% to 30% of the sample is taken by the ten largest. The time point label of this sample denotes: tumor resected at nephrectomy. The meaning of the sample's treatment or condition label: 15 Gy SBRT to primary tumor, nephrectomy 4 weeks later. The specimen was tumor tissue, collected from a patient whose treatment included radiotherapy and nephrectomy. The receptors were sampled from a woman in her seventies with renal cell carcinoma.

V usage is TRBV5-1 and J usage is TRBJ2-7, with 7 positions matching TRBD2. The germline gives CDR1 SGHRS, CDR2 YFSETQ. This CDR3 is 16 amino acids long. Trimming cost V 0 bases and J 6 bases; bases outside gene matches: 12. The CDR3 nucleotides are TGCGCCAGCAGCTTGGGTACCCTAGCGGAAAGGGGCGAGCAGTACTTC. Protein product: CASSLGTLAERGEQYF. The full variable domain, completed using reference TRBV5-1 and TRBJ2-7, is KAGVTQTPRYLIKTRGQQVTLSCSPISGHRSVSWYQQTPGQGLQFLFEYFSETQRNKGNFPGRFSGRQFSNSRSEMNVSTLELGDSALYLCASSLGTLAERGEQYFGPGTRLTVT.

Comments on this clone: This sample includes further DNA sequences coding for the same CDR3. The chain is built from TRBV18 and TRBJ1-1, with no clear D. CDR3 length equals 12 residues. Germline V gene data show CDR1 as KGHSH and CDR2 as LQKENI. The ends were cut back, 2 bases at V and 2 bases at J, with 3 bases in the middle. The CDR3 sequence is CASSPGNTEAFF. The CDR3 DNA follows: TGTGCCAGCTCACCAGGAAACACTGAAGCTTTCTTT.

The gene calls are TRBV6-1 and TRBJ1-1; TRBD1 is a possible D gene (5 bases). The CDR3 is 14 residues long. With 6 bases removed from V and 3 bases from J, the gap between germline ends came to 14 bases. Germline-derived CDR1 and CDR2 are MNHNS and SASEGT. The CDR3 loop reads CASSAPGRYTEAFF. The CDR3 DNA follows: TGTGCCAGCAGCGCACCGGGGCGCTACACTGAAGCTTTCTTT.

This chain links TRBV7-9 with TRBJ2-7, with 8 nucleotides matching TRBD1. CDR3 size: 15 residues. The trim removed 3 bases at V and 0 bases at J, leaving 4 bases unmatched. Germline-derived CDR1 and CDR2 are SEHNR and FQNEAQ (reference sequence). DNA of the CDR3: TGTGCCAGCAGCTTGTCCGGGACAGGCTCCTACGAGCAGTACTTC. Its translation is CASSLSGTGSYEQYF.

The CDR3 DNA reads TGCGCAGCAGCGAAACAGGGGGCGAACTATGGCTACACCTTC. Protein: CAAAKQGANYGYTF. The J gene is TRBJ1-2, the V gene TRBV10-1; 9 nucleotides align to TRBD1. The CDR3 has 14 amino acids. Germline CDR1 WNHNN, CDR2 SYGVQD (reference sequence).

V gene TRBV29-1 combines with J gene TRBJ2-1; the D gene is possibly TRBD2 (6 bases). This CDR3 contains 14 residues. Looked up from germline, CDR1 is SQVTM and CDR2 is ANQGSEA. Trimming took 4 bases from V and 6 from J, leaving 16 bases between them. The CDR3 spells CSVAERASANEQFF. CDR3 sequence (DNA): TGCAGCGTTGCCGAGCGGGCATCCGCCAATGAGCAGTTCTTC.

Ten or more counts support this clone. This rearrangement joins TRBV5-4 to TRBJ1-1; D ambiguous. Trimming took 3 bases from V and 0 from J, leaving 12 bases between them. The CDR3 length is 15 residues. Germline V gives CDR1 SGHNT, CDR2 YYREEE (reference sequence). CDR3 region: CASSWGGKMNTEAFF. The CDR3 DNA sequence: TGTGCCAGCAGCTGGGGTGGGAAAATGAACACTGAAGCTTTCTTT.

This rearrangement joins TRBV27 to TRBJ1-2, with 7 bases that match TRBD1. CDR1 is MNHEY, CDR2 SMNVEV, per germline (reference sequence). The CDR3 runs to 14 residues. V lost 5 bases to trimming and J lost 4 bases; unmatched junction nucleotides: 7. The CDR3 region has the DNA TGTGCCAGCAGTAAAACAGGGGTGGGCTATGGCTACACCTTC. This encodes CASSKTGVGYGYTF.

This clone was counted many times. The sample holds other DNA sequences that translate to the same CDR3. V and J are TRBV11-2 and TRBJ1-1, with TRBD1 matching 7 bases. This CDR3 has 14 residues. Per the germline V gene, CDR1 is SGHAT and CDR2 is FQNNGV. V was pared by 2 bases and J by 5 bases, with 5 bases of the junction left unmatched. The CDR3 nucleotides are TGTGCCAGCAGCTTACAGGGGGTAGGGACTGAAGCTTTCTTT. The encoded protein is CASSLQGVGTEAFF. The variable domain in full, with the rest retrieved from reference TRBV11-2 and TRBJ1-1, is EAGVAQSPRYKIIEKRQSVAFWCNPISGHATLYWYQQILGQGPKLLIQFQNNGVVDDSQLPKDRFSAERLKGVDSTLKIQPAKLEDSAVYLCASSLQGVGTEAFFGQGTRLTVV.

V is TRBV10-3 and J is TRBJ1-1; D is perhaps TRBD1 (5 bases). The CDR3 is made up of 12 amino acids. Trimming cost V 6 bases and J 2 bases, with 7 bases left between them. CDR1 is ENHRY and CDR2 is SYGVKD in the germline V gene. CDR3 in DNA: TGTGCCATCAGAGACAGAAACACTGAAGCTTTCTTT. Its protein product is CAIRDRNTEAFF.

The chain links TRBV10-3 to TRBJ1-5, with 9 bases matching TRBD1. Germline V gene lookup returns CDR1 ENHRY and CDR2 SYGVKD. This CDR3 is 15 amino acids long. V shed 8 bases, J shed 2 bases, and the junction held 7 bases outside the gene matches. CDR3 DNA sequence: TGTGCCATCCGGGGACAGGGAGAGGGCAATCAGCCCCAGCATTTT. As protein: CAIRGQGEGNQPQHF.

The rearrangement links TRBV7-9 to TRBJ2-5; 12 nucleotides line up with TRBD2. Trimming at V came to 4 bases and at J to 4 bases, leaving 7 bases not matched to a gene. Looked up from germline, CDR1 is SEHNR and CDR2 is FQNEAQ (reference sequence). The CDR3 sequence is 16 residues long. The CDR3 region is CASSWTSGMSGETQYF. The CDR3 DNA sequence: TGTGCCAGCAGCTGGACTAGCGGGATGTCAGGAGAGACCCAGTACTTC.

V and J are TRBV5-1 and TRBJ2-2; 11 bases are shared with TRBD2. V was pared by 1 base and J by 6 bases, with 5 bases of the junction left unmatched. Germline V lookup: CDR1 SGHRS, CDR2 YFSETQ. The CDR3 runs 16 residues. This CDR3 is CASSLTSGGTSGELFF. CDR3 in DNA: TGCGCCAGCAGCTTGACTAGCGGGGGAACCTCCGGGGAGCTGTTTTTT. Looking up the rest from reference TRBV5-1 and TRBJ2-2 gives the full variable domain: KAGVTQTPRYLIKTRGQQVTLSCSPISGHRSVSWYQQTPGQGLQFLFEYFSETQRNKGNFPGRFSGRQFSNSRSEMNVSTLELGDSALYLCASSLTSGGTSGELFFGEGSRLTVL.

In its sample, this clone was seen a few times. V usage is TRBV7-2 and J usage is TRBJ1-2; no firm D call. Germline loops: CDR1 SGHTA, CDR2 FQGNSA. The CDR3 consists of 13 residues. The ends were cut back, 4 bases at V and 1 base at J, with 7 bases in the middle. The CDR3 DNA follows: TGTGCCAGCAGCTCCACAGATAACTATGGCTACACCTTC. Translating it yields CASSSTDNYGYTF. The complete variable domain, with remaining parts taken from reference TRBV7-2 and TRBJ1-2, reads GAGVSQSPSNKVTEKGKDVELRCDPISGHTALYWYRQSLGQGLEFLIYFQGNSAPDKSGLPSDRFSAERTGGSVSTLTIQRTQQEDSAVYLCASSSTDNYGYTFGSGTRLTVV.

CDR3 bases: TGTGCCAGTAGTGCAAATCGAGAGGAGCAGTACTTC. This encodes CASSANREEQYF. The chain recombines TRBV19 with TRBJ2-7; D is ambiguous. V lost 5 bases and J lost 7, with 12 bases in between. Germline CDR1 reads LNHDA; CDR2 reads SQIVND (reference sequence). The CDR3 length is 12 residues. Drawing the rest from reference TRBV19 and TRBJ2-7, the complete variable domain is DGGITQSPKYLFRKEGQNVTLSCEQNLNHDAMYWYRQDPGQGLRLIYYSQIVNDFQKGDIAEGYSVSREKKESFPLTVTSAQKNPTAFYLCASSANREEQYFGPGTRLTVT.

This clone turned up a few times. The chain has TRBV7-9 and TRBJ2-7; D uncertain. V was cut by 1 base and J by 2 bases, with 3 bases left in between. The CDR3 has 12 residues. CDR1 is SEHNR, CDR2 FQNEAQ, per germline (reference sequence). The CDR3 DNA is TGTGCCAGCAGCTTAGGTACCTACGAGCAGTACTTC. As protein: CASSLGTYEQYF.

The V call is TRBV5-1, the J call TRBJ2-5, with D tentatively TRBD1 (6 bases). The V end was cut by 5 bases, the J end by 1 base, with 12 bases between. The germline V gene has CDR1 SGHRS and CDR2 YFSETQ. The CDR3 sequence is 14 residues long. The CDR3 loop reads CASSFGQSQETQYF. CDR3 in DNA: TGCGCCAGCAGTTTTGGACAGAGCCAAGAGACCCAGTACTTC.

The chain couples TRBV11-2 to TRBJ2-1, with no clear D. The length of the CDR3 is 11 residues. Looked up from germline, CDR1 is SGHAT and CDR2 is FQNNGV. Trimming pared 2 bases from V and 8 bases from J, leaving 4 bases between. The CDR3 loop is CASSLNYEQFF. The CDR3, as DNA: TGTGCCAGCAGCTTAAACTATGAGCAGTTCTTC.

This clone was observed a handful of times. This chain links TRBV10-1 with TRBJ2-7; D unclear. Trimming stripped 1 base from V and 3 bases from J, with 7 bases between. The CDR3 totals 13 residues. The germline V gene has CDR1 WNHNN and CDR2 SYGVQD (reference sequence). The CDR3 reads CASSEYEGYEQYF. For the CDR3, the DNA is TGCGCCAGCAGTGAGTACGAAGGCTACGAGCAGTACTTC.

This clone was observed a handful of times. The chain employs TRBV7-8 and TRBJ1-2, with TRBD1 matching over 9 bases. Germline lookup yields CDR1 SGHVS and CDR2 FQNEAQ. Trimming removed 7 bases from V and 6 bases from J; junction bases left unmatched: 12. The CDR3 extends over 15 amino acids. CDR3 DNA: TGTGCCAGCACCGCGGGGACAGGGATTCGGAATGGCTACACCTTC. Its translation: CASTAGTGIRNGYTF.

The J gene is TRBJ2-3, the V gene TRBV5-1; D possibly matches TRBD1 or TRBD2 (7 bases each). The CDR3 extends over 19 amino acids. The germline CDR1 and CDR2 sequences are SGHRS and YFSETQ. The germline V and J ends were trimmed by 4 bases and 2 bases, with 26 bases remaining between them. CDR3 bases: TGCGCCAGCAGCCCACGTGGGCGGGTGAGCGGGACAGTCACAGATACGCAGTATTTT. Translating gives CASSPRGRVSGTVTDTQYF.

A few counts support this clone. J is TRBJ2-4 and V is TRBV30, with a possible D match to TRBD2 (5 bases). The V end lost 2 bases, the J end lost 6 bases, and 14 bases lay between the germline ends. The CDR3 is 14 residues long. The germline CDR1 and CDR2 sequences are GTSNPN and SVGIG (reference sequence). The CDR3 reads CAWSSRLAGNIQYF. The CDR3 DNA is TGTGCCTGGAGTTCCCGTCTAGCAGGAAACATTCAGTACTTC.

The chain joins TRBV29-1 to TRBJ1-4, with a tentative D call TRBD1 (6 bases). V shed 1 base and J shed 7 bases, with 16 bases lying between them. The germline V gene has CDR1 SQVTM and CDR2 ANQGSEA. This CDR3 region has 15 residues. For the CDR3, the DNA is TGCAGCGTTGAAGCGGCGATACAGGGCGGTGAAAAACTGTTTTTT. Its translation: CSVEAAIQGGEKLFF.

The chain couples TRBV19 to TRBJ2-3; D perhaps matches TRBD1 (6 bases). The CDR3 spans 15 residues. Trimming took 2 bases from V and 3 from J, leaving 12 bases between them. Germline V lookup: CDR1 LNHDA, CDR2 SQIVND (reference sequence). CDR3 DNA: TGTGCCAGTAGTATAATGTCTACAGGGACAGATACGCAGTATTTT. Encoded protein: CASSIMSTGTDTQYF.

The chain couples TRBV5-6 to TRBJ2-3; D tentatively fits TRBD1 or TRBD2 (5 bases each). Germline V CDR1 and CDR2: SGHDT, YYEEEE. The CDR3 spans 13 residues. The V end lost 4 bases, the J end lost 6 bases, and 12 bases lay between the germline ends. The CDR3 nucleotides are TGTGCCAGCAGCCGAAGCTGGGGGGATACGCAGTATTTT. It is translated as CASSRSWGDTQYF. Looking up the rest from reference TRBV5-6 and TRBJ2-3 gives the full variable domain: DAGVTQSPTHLIKTRGQQVTLRCSPKSGHDTVSWYQQALGQGPQFIFQYYEEEERQRGNFPDRFSGHQFPNYSSELNVNALLLGDSALYLCASSRSWGDTQYFGPGTRLTVL.

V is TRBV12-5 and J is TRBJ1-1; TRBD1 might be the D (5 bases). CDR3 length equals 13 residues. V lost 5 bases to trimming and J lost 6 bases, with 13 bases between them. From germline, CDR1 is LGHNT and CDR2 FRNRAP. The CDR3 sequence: CASGGHQRAEAFF. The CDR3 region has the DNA TGTGCTAGTGGTGGACACCAGAGGGCTGAAGCTTTCTTT.

CDR3 loop: CASSFGRTSSLSEQYF. In nucleotides, the CDR3 is TGTGCCAGCAGTTTCGGCCGGACGTCAAGTCTATCCGAGCAGTACTTC. The chain combines TRBV27 with TRBJ2-7, with D unresolved. Germline V gives CDR1 MNHEY, CDR2 SMNVEV (reference sequence). The germline V and J ends were trimmed by 3 bases and 6 bases, with 21 bases remaining between them. This CDR3 spans 16 amino acids.